This T cell receptor beta chain derives from a study of identical twins. Trimming removed 5 bases at V and 3 bases at J, with 17 bases between. The CDR3 has 15 amino acids. Germline-derived CDR1 and CDR2 are SGHTA and FQGNSA. Unique molecular identifiers were in the cDNA, with template-switch universal primer binding. TCRdb reanalysed the 5' RACE reads using MiXCR and keeps one entry per CDR3 protein. The sample lists roughly 500,000 distinct CDR3 sequences; 22% were seen once. These data were also reused for a study on T cells expressing NK-cell markers. That report adds: Eight donors were sequenced, seven testing HCMV-seropositive and one testing seronegative.

The chain combines TRBV7-2 with TRBJ2-7; no clear D gene. The clonotype was recovered from a woman between 18 and 29 years old in good health. Sequencing input: CD4+ T cells sorted from blood. The CDR3 bases are TGTGCCAGCAGCCCTTCCTGGGCCCTCCTCTACGAGCAGTACTTC. This translates into CASSPSWALLYEQYF.